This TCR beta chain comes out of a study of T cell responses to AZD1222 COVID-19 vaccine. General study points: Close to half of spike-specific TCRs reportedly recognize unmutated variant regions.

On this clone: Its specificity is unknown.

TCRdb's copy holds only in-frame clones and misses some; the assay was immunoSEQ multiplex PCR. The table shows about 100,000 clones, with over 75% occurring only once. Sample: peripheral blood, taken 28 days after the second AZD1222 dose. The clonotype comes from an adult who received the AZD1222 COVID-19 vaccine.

The CDR3 here is CASTALSSGANVLTF. CDR3 bases: TGTGCCAGCACGGCCCTATCCTCTGGGGCCAACGTCCTGACTTTC. V gene TRBV27 combines with J gene TRBJ2-6; no clear D. CDR3 length: 15 residues. CDR1 is MNHEY, CDR2 SMNVEV, per germline (reference sequence). The V end was cut by 7 bases, the J end by 0 bases, with 10 bases between.